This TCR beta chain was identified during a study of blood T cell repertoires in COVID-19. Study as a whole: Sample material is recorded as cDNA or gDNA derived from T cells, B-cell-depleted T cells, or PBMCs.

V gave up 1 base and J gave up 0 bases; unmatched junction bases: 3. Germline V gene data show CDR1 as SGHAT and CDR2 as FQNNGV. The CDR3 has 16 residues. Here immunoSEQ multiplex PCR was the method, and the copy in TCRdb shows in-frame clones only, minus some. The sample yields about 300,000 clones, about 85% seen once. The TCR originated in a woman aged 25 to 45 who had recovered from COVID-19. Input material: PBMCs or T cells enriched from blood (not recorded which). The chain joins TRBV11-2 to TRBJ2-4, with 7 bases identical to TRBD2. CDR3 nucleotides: TGTGCCAGCAGCTTAGGAGCGGGATTAGCCAAAAACATTCAGTACTTC. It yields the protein CASSLGAGLAKNIQYF.